The source of this TCR beta chain is a study of blood T cell repertoires in COVID-19. The overall study: COVID-19 samples, acute and convalescent, were from the United States, Italy and Spain. Sources were T cells, B-cell-depleted T cells, or PBMCs; the material itself was cDNA or gDNA.

In the authors' workflow: Amplification of reference gene primers was used by the study to estimate nucleated cell counts. Assay: immunoSEQ multiplex PCR; the TCRdb copy retains only in-frame clones and omits some. From that table come the V and J calls and clone size; the DNA was used to work out D and trimming. The sample shows 80,000 to 100,000 clones, around 86% of them seen only once. This clone occurred once. CDR1 is SGHDT and CDR2 is YYEEEE in the germline V gene. The ends were cut back, 3 bases at V and 4 bases at J, with 10 bases in the middle. The CDR3 sequence is 13 residues long. This chain links TRBV5-6 with TRBJ1-2; the D is unclear. The source of this sequence is a man in his fifties or sixties with acute or convalescent COVID-19. Specimen: peripheral blood. CDR3 sequence reads: CASSSRSFYGYTF. The CDR3 coding sequence is TGTGCCAGCAGCTCCAGGTCCTTCTATGGCTACACCTTC.